This record concerns one TCR beta chain sequence. Its antigen is undetermined. The donors, all healthy, were Caucasians living in Russia, aged roughly 6 to 100. Each of the donors had approximately 10 milliliters of peripheral blood drawn into EDTA-treated Vacutainer tubes. This specimen comes from a study of blood T cells in healthy people across ages. The length of the CDR3 is 13 residues. Germline-derived CDR1 and CDR2 are SGHDT and YYEEEE. A second PCR of roughly 7 to 11 cycles used a sample-barcoded 5' primer and a J-beta primer mix. TCRdb passed the 5' RACE reads through MiXCR, listing each CDR3 protein once. This table has fewer than 1,200,000 distinct CDR3 sequences, 25% appearing once. Broader study findings: Per million T cells, the diversity of TCR beta decreased roughly linearly as age advanced.

These data were likewise used in another study, on T cells of mothers and their children.

The material sequenced was blood. The rearrangement uses TRBV5-6 and TRBJ2-5; D gene unclear. TRBJ2-1 explains the end of the DNA better; the J call may be wrong. The clonotype was recovered from a girl aged 2-15 years in good health. In DNA, the CDR3 is TGTGCCAGCAGCTTGGTCCCCCAAGATGAGCAGTTCTTC. Its translation is CASSLVPQDEQFF.